Listed here are 13 T cell receptor beta chains from one sample, sequenced in a study of blood T cell repertoires in COVID-19. The method was immunoSEQ multiplex PCR; TCRdb's version includes in-frame clones alone and lacks a portion of them. The sample includes approximately 220,000 clones, around 84% of them seen just once. Sequencing was done on a sample of PBMCs or T cells enriched from blood (not recorded which). The receptors derive from a middle-aged woman who had recovered from COVID-19.

This clone was counted once. The rearrangement joins TRBV3-1 (or the pseudogene TRBV3-2) to TRBJ2-1; D unclear. The CDR3 extends over 12 amino acids. Trimming stripped 4 bases from V and 4 bases from J, with 5 bases between. Per germline, CDR1 LGHDT and CDR2 YNNKEL (reference sequence). The CDR3 sequence is CASSPRYNEQFF. CDR3 in DNA: TGTGCCAGCAGCCCCAGATACAATGAGCAGTTCTTC.

This chain connects TRBV28 to TRBJ1-2; TRBD1 agrees at 9 bases. This CDR3 is built from 18 residues. V trimming: 4 bases; J trimming: 2 bases; junction bases outside the gene matches: 14. Germline V lookup: CDR1 MDHEN, CDR2 SYDVKM. In DNA form, the CDR3 reads TGTGCCAGCAGTTCGCATGGGGGAACGGACAGGGGAAACTATGGCTACACCTTC. Translated: CASSSHGGTDRGNYGYTF.

This sequence joins TRBV27 and TRBJ1-6; possible D gene TRBD1, 5 bases. CDR3 length: 15 residues. From germline, CDR1 is MNHEY and CDR2 SMNVEV (reference sequence). Trimming removed 1 base from V and 7 bases from J, with 11 bases in between. CDR3 residues: CASSLLTAGNSPLHF. Here the CDR3 DNA reads TGTGCCAGCAGTTTATTAACGGCAGGGAATTCACCCCTCCACTTT.

This chain connects TRBV5-4 to TRBJ2-5; TRBD1 might be the D (7 bases). CDR1 is SGHNT and CDR2 is YYREEE in the germline V gene (reference sequence). CDR3 length: 15 amino acids. V was cut by 5 bases and J by 5 bases, with 19 bases left in between. CDR3 in amino acids: CASSKNRGGEETQYF. The CDR3 DNA sequence: TGTGCCAGCAGTAAAAACAGGGGAGGCGAGGAGACCCAGTACTTC.

The V call is TRBV6-4, the J call TRBJ2-1; TRBD2 matches 11 bases. This CDR3 is 15 amino acids long. Germline V gene lookup returns CDR1 MRHNA and CDR2 SNTAGT. V lost 5 bases, J lost 4 bases, and 4 bases stayed unmatched. The CDR3 spells CASSPLAGGYNEQFF. The CDR3, as DNA: TGTGCCAGCAGTCCTCTAGCGGGAGGTTACAATGAGCAGTTCTTC.

V gene TRBV2 combines with J gene TRBJ1-2; D not resolved. The CDR3 totals 11 residues. The V end lost 8 bases, the J end lost 8 bases, and 12 bases lay between the germline ends. Germline CDR1 SNHLY, CDR2 FYNNEI. As DNA, the CDR3 is TGTGCCAGCGTAGATTCGGGGGGCTACACCTTC. Its protein is CASVDSGGYTF.

This clone has just one count. The V and J genes are TRBV11-1 and TRBJ2-5; maybe TRBD1 (6 bases). Trimming shortened V by 5 bases and J by 0 bases, and 16 bases separated the two germline ends. This CDR3 region has 16 residues. Per germline, CDR1 SGHAT and CDR2 FQDESV (reference sequence). As DNA, the CDR3 is TGTGCCAGCAGCCGCAGGGCAGGGGAGTACCAAGAGACCCAGTACTTC. Translation: CASSRRAGEYQETQYF.

The chain employs TRBV29-1 and TRBJ1-1; TRBD1 is a possible D gene (5 bases). This CDR3 comprises 13 residues. Looked up from germline, CDR1 is SQVTM and CDR2 is ANQGSEA. Trimming pared 2 bases from V and 4 bases from J, leaving 11 bases between. CDR3 bases: TGCAGCGTTGAATCCCCAGGGCCCACTGAAGCTTTCTTT. Its protein product is CSVESPGPTEAFF.

CDR3 DNA sequence: TGTGCCAGCAGTTTTCGGGAGGGCTCCTACAATGAGCAGTTCTTC. Translation: CASSFREGSYNEQFF. The chain joins TRBV27 to TRBJ2-1; TRBD2 aligns across 8 bases. This CDR3 spans 15 amino acids. The ends lost 3 bases at V and 0 bases at J; junction bases unmatched: 1. Germline CDR1 and CDR2: MNHEY and SMNVEV (reference sequence).

The J gene is TRBJ2-5, the V gene TRBV24-1; TRBD2 matches at 10 bases. Trimming at V came to 3 bases and at J to 5 bases, leaving 8 bases not matched to a gene. This CDR3 is built from 16 residues. Germline values: CDR1 KGHDR, CDR2 SFDVKD. CDR3 nucleotides: TGTGCCACCAGTGATGTGACTAGCGGGTCGGAGGAGACCCAGTACTTC. Encoded protein: CATSDVTSGSEETQYF.

The rearrangement uses TRBV5-4 and TRBJ2-2, with D maybe TRBD1 (5 bases). Trimming removed 1 base from V and 5 bases from J, with 9 bases in between. CDR3 length equals 14 residues. CDR1 is SGHNT and CDR2 is YYREEE in the germline V gene (reference sequence). The CDR3 sequence is CASSLQGRTGELFF. In DNA form, the CDR3 reads TGTGCCAGCAGCTTGCAGGGAAGGACCGGGGAGCTGTTTTTT.

The chain carries TRBV21-1 and TRBJ2-3; the D segment call TRBD2 is taken from the table without a DNA check. TRBV21-1 constitutes a pseudogene. This CDR3 has 14 residues. CDR3 in amino acids: CARILAVATDTQYF. The CDR3 DNA reads TGTGCCAGGATTTTGGCGGTTGCAACAGATACGCAGTATTTT.

The table lists this clone with a few counts. The chain combines TRBV4-3 with TRBJ2-1, with TRBD2 matching 9 bases. CDR1 is LGHNA and CDR2 is YSLEER in the germline V gene. CDR3 length: 16 residues. Germline trimming cut 0 bases from V and 7 bases from J; bases unmatched to any gene: 7. This CDR3 is CASSQDLAGLENEQFF. The CDR3, as DNA: TGCGCCAGCAGCCAAGATCTAGCGGGACTCGAGAATGAGCAGTTCTTC.